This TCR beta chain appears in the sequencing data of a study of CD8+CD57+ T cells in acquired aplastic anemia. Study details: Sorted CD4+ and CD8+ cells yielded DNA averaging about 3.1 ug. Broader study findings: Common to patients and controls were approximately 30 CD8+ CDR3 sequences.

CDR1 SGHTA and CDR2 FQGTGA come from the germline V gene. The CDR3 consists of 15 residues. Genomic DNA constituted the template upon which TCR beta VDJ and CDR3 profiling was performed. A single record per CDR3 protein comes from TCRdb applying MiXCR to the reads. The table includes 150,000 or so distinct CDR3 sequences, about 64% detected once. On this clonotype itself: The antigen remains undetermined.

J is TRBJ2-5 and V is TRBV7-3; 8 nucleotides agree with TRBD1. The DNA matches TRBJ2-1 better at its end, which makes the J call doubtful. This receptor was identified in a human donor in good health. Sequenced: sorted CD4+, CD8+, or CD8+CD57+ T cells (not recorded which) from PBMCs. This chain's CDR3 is CASSLRGRGQDEQFF. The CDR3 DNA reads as TGTGCCAGCAGCTTAAGAGGCAGGGGGCAGGATGAGCAGTTCTTC.